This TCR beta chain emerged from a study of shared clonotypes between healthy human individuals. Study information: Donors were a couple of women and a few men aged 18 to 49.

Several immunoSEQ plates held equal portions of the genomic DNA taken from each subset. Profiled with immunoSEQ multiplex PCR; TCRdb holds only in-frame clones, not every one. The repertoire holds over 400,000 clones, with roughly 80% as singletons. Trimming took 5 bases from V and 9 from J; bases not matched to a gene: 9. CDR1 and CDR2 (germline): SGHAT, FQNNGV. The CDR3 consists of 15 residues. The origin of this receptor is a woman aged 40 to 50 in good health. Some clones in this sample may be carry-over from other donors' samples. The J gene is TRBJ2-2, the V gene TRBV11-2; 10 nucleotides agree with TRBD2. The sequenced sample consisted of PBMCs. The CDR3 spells CASSRPGTSDRELFF. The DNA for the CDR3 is TGTGCCAGCAGCCGTCCCGGGACTAGCGATCGGGAGCTGTTTTTT.